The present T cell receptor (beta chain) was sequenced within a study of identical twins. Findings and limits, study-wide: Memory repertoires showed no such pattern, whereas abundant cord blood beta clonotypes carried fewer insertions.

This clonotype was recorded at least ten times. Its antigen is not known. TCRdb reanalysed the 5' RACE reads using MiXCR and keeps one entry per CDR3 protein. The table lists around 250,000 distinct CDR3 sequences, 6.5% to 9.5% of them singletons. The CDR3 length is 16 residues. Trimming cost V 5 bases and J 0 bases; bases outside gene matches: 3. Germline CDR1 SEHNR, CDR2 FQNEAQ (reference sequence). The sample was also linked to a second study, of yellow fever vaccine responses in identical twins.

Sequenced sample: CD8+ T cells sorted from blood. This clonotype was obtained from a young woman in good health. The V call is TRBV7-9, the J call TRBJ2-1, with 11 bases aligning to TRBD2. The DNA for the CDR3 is TGTGCCAGCAGCCCGACTAGCGGGGTCTCCTACAATGAGCAGTTCTTC. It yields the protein CASSPTSGVSYNEQFF.